This T cell receptor beta chain was documented in a study of blood T cell repertoires in COVID-19. Deletions cut 6 bases from V and 4 bases from J, with 18 bases between. This CDR3 spans 15 amino acids. Looked up from germline, CDR1 is KGHSH and CDR2 is LQKENI. This table comes from immunoSEQ multiplex PCR, and its TCRdb copy is limited to in-frame clones, with some not included. The repertoire consists of a few hundred thousand clones, with 80% to 85% occurring once and the leading ten covering about 4.8%. The sequence came from a woman aged 45 to 65 who had recovered from COVID-19. The sample comprised PBMCs or T cells enriched from blood (not recorded which). The chain has TRBV18 and TRBJ2-5; D is perhaps TRBD2 (6 bases). DNA for the CDR3: TGTGCCAGCTCGCGACTAGGGCCCCCAAGAGAGACCCAGTACTTC. It codes for CASSRLGPPRETQYF. Full variable domain (outside the CDR3, taken from reference TRBV18 and TRBJ2-5): NAGVMQNPRHLVRRRGQEARLRCSPMKGHSHVYWYRQLPEEGLKFMVYLQKENIIDESGMPKERFSAEFPKEGPSILRIQQVVRGDSAAYFCASSRLGPPRETQYFGPGTRLLVL.